This entry concerns a single T cell receptor beta chain. The antigen remains unidentified. These data come from a study of T cells after yellow fever vaccination. Study as a whole: Low-cell-number fractions were prepared with SMART-Seq v4 Ultra Low Input.

A process of 5'RACE template switching, which added a universal primer site and UMIs, was used to make TCR cDNA. TCRdb re-called the 5' RACE reads through MiXCR, storing one row per CDR3 protein. The sample records more than 450,000 distinct CDR3 sequences, about a fifth being singletons. V lost 3 bases to trimming and J lost 1 base, with 13 bases between them. This CDR3 spans 15 amino acids. Germline V gene sequence: CDR1 MNHEY, CDR2 SVGAGI. Whole-study findings and limits: FACS-sorted repertoires could harbor abundant contaminating bulk-population clonotypes. Post-booster repertoires contained most primary-vaccination clones again (about 96% CD4, 85% to 90% CD8).

The specimen was PBMCs, collected 20 to 25 days after the first yellow fever vaccination. The TCR sequence derives from a man between 18 and 29 years old who received the YFV17D yellow fever vaccine. The chain recombines TRBV6-5 with TRBJ2-7; possibly TRBD2 for D (5 bases). The CDR3 DNA reads as TGTGCCAGCAGTTATTTGGCGGGTACATCCTACGAGCAGTACTTC. It codes for CASSYLAGTSYEQYF.